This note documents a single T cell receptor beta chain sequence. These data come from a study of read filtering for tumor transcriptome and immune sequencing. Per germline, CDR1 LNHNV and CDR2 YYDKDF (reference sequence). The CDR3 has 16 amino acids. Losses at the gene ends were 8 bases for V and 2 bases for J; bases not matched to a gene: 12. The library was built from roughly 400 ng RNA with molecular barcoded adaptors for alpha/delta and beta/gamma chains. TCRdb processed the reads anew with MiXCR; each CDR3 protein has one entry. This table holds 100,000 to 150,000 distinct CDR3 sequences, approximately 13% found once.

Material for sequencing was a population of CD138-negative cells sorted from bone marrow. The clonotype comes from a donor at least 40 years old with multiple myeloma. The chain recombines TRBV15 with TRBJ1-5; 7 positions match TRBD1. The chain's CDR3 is CATRVDFGTGNQPQHF. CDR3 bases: TGTGCCACCCGCGTCGATTTCGGGACAGGCAATCAGCCCCAGCATTTT.